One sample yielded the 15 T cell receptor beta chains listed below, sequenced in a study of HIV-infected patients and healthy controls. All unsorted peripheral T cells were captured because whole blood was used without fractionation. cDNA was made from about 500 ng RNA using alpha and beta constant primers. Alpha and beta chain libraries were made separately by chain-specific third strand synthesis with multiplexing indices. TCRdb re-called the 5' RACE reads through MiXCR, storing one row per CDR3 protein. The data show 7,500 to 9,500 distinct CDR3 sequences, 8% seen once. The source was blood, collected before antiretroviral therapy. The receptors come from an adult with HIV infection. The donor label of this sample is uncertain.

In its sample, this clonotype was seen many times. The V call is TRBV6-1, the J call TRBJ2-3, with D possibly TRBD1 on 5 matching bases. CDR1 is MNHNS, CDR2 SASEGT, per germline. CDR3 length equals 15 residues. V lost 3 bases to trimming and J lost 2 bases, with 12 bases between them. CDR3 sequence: CASSDQDGATDTQYF. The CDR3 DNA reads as TGTGCCAGCAGTGACCAGGATGGGGCCACAGATACGCAGTATTTT.

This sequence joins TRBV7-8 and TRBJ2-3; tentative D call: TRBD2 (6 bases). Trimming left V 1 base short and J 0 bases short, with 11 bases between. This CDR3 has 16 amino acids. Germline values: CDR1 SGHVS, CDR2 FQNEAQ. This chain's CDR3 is CASSLVGGLSTDTQYF. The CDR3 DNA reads TGTGCCAGCAGCTTAGTTGGGGGACTTAGCACAGATACGCAGTATTTT.

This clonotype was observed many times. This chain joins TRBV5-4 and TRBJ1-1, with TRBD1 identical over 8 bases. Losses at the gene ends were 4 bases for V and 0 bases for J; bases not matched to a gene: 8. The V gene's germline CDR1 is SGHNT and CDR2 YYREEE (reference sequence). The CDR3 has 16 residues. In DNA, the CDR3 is TGTGCCAGCAGCCCGACAGGGGCCGCGTTGAACACTGAAGCTTTCTTT. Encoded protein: CASSPTGAALNTEAFF.

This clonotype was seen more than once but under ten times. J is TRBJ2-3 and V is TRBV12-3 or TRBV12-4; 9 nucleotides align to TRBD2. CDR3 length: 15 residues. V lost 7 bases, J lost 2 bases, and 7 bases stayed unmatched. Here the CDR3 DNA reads TGTGCCAGCATGGTGGCGGGAGGGGTCACAGATACGCAGTATTTT. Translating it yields CASMVAGGVTDTQYF.

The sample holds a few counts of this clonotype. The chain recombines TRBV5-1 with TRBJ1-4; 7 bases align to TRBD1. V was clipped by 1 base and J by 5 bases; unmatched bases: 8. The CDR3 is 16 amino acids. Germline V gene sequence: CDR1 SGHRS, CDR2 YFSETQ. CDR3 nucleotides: TGCGCCAGCAGCTTGAATCCTACAGGGGAAAATGAAAAACTGTTTTTT. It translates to CASSLNPTGENEKLFF.

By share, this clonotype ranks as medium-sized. CDR3: CASSPGRLEQYF. CDR3 nucleotides: TGTGCCAGCAGTCCCGGACGGTTGGAGCAGTACTTC. The chain employs TRBV28 and TRBJ2-7; no clear D. Trimming removed 5 bases from V and 7 bases from J, with 12 bases in between. The germline CDR1 and CDR2 sequences are MDHEN and SYDVKM. The CDR3 spans 12 residues.

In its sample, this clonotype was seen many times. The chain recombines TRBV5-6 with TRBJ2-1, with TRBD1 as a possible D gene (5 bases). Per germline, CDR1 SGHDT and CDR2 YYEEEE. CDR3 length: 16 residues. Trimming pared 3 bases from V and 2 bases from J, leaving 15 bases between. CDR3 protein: CASSSQPQVTYNEQFF. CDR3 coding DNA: TGTGCCAGCAGCTCACAACCACAGGTCACCTACAATGAGCAGTTCTTC.

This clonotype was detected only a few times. CDR3 sequence reads: CASSPPGQLLYGYTF. In nucleotides, the CDR3 is TGTGCCAGTAGCCCCCCCGGACAGCTTCTCTATGGCTACACCTTC. V gene TRBV19 combines with J gene TRBJ1-2, with D possibly matching TRBD1 (6 bases). V shed 6 bases and J shed 4 bases, with 18 bases lying between them. CDR1 and CDR2 from the germline V gene are LNHDA and SQIVND (reference sequence). This CDR3 has 15 amino acids.

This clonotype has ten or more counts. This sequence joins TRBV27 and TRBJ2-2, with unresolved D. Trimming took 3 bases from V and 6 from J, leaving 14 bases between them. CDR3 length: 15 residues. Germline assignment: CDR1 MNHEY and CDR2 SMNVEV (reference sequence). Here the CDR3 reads CASSFVRSVAGELFF. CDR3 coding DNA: TGTGCCAGCAGTTTTGTCAGGTCCGTAGCCGGGGAGCTGTTTTTT.

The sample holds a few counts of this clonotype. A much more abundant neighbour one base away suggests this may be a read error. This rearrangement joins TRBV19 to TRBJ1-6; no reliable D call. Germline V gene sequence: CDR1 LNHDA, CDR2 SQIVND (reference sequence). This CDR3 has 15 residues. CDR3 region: CASSMFRTGNAPLHF. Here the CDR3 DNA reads TGTGCCAGTAGTATGTTCAGAACGGGTAATGCACCCCTCCACTTT.

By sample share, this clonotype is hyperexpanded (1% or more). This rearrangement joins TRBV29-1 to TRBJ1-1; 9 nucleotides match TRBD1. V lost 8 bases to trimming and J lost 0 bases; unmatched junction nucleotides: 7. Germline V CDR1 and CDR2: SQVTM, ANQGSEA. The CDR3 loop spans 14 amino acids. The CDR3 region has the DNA TGCAGCTTCTTAACAGGGGGCCTGAACACTGAAGCTTTCTTT. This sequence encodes CSFLTGGLNTEAFF.

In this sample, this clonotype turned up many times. The CDR3 sequence is CSAPGLAGGPDTQYF. In DNA, the CDR3 is TGCAGTGCACCGGGACTAGCGGGAGGCCCAGATACGCAGTATTTT. The chain links TRBV20-1 to TRBJ2-3, with TRBD2 matching 15 bases. This CDR3 has 15 amino acids. J gave up 4 bases and V 6 bases, and 5 bases lay outside the gene matches. Germline lookup yields CDR1 DFQATT and CDR2 SNEGSKA (reference sequence).

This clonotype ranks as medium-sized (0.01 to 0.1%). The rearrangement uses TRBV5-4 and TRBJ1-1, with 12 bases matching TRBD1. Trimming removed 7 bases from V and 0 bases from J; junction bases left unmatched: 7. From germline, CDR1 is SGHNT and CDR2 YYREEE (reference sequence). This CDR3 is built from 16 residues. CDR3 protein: CASGGTGGALNTEAFF. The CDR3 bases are TGTGCCAGCGGTGGGACAGGGGGCGCATTGAACACTGAAGCTTTCTTT.

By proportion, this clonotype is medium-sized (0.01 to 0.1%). In DNA, the CDR3 is TGTGCCAGCAGCTTAGGCCACAGTGGGGCAAACTATGGCTACACCTTC. Its protein is CASSLGHSGANYGYTF. The chain is built from TRBV7-8 and TRBJ1-2; D is perhaps TRBD1 (5 bases). The V end lost 1 base, the J end lost 2 bases, and 14 bases lay between the germline ends. Germline V gives CDR1 SGHVS, CDR2 FQNEAQ. This CDR3 spans 16 amino acids. Variable domain in full (rest from reference TRBV7-8 and TRBJ1-2): GAGVSQSPRYKVAKRGQDVALRCDPISGHVSLFWYQQALGQGPEFLTYFQNEAQLDKSGLPSDRFFAERPEGSVSTLKIQRTQQEDSAVYLCASSLGHSGANYGYTFGSGTRLTVV.

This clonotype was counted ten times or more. The CDR3 DNA reads as TGCAGTGCTAGGATCCGGGGCCTACGAATTACGGATACGCAGTATTTT. Protein sequence: CSARIRGLRITDTQYF. V usage is TRBV20-1 and J usage is TRBJ2-3; the D call may be TRBD1 or TRBD2 (5 bases each). There are 16 residues in the CDR3. The germline gives CDR1 DFQATT, CDR2 SNEGSKA (reference sequence). The germline V and J ends were trimmed by 3 bases and 6 bases, with 22 bases remaining between them.